This is a list of T cell receptor beta chains from one sample in a study of T cell changes during pregnancy in multiple sclerosis. Produced via immunoSEQ multiplex PCR; TCRdb's table is partial and in-frame only. There are tens of thousands of clones in the sample; around 94% occur only once, and less than 3.5% lies in the top ten. Material: peripheral blood, obtained in the third trimester of pregnancy. The receptors derive from a female donor in good health, enrolled as a control in a pregnancy study. Each CDR3 is given with its conserved first and last residue. The D gene is left open where the match is weak. Size is omitted from some rows. Given values are once, few, many or a class for expanded clones.

clone size: NA
D gene: TRBD1
V gene: TRBV19
J gene: TRBJ1-2
CDR3 DNA: TGTGCCAGTAGTATCAAGACAGGGTATGGCTACACCTTC
CDR3 protein: CASSIKTGYGYTF

clone size: few
D gene: NA
V gene: TRBV2
J gene: TRBJ1-6
CDR3 DNA: TGTGCCAGCAGTGACCAGGAAGGATCACCCCTCCACTTT
CDR3 protein: CASSDQEGSPLHF

clone size: NA
D gene: NA
V gene: TRBV16
J gene: TRBJ1-6
CDR3 DNA: TGTGCCAGCAGCCAAAAGGGCGGGGATTCACCCCTCCACTTT
CDR3 protein: CASSQKGGDSPLHF

clone size: NA
D gene: TRBD1
V gene: TRBV18
J gene: TRBJ2-7
CDR3 DNA: TGTGCCAGCTCACCGTCAGGACAGGAAACCTACGAGCAGTACTTC
CDR3 protein: CASSPSGQETYEQYF

clone size: NA
D gene: TRBD2
V gene: TRBV4-2
J gene: TRBJ2-2
CDR3 DNA: TGTGCCAGCAGCCAAGATATGGGCGGGAGGTTGTCGGGGGAGCTGTTTTTT
CDR3 protein: CASSQDMGGRLSGELFF

clone size: NA
D gene: NA
V gene: TRBV5-6
J gene: TRBJ1-3
CDR3 DNA: TGTGCCAGCAGCAAAGCGGGGGGATCCTCTGGAAACACCATATATTTT
CDR3 protein: CASSKAGGSSGNTIYF

clone size: few
D gene: NA
V gene: TRBV27
J gene: TRBJ1-1
CDR3 DNA: TGTGCCAGCAGTTTCTTAAGAGGCACTGAAGCTTTCTTT
CDR3 protein: CASSFLRGTEAFF

clone size: once
D gene: TRBD1
V gene: TRBV4-1
J gene: TRBJ1-6
CDR3 DNA: TGCGCCAGCAGCCAAGTACAGGGGGACGGGCGTTCACCCCTCCACTTT
CDR3 protein: CASSQVQGDGRSPLHF

clone size: NA
D gene: TRBD1
V gene: TRBV5-1
J gene: TRBJ2-5
CDR3 DNA: TGCGCCAGCAGCTGGACGGGACAGGGGGGCGAGACCCAGTACTTC
CDR3 protein: CASSWTGQGGETQYF

clone size: NA
D gene: TRBD2
V gene: TRBV28
J gene: TRBJ2-7
CDR3 DNA: TGTGCCAGCAGTTTCCAGCAAGTGGCGGGAGTAAGCGAGCAGTACTTC
CDR3 protein: CASSFQQVAGVSEQYF

clone size: NA
D gene: NA
V gene: TRBV28
J gene: TRBJ2-2
CDR3 DNA: TGTGCCACGACCAGGGGAGGGACCGGGGAGCTGTTTTTT
CDR3 protein: CATTRGGTGELFF

clone size: NA
D gene: TRBD1
V gene: TRBV9
J gene: TRBJ1-6
CDR3 DNA: TGTGCCAGGGGACAGGGGAGAGGGAATTCACCCCTCCACTTT
CDR3 protein: CARGQGRGNSPLHF

clone size: NA
D gene: NA
V gene: TRBV5-1
J gene: TRBJ1-3
CDR3 DNA: TGCGCCAGCAGCCCGCAGGGTTTAACTGGAAACACCATATATTTT
CDR3 protein: CASSPQGLTGNTIYF

clone size: NA
D gene: NA
V gene: TRBV29-1
J gene: TRBJ2-7
CDR3 DNA: TGCAGCGTTGAAATCGCCTACGAGCAGTACTTC
CDR3 protein: CSVEIAYEQYF

clone size: NA
D gene: TRBD2
V gene: TRBV5-5
J gene: TRBJ2-7
CDR3 DNA: TGTGCCAGCTCCTTGACTAGCGGGAGGGCCCAAGAGCAGTACTTC
CDR3 protein: CASSLTSGRAQEQYF

clone size: NA
D gene: NA
V gene: TRBV18
J gene: TRBJ2-7
CDR3 DNA: TGTGCCAGCTCGCTTGGCCGGGACATACCCTACGAGCAGTACTTC
CDR3 protein: CASSLGRDIPYEQYF

clone size: NA
D gene: TRBD2
V gene: TRBV5-4
J gene: TRBJ2-5
CDR3 DNA: TGTGCCAGCAGCCTCCTAGCGGGGGGCGGGGAGACCCAGTACTTC
CDR3 protein: CASSLLAGGGETQYF

clone size: NA
D gene: TRBD2
V gene: TRBV4-3
J gene: TRBJ2-1
CDR3 DNA: TGCGCCAGCAGCCAACTAGCGGGAGGGTCTAATGAGCAGTTCTTC
CDR3 protein: CASSQLAGGSNEQFF

clone size: NA
D gene: TRBD2
V gene: TRBV11-1
J gene: TRBJ2-4
CDR3 DNA: TGTGCCAGCAGCTCCTATCCTAGCGGGAGGGCCAGGGACATTCAGTACTTC
CDR3 protein: CASSSYPSGRARDIQYF

clone size: NA
D gene: NA
V gene: TRBV6-5
J gene: TRBJ1-6
CDR3 DNA: TGTGCCAGCAGTTACCTCAGGGATTCACCCCTCCACTTT
CDR3 protein: CASSYLRDSPLHF

clone size: NA
D gene: TRBD1
V gene: TRBV4-2
J gene: TRBJ1-6
CDR3 DNA: TGTGCCAGCAGCCAGACAGGGAAGTATTCACCCCTCCACTTT
CDR3 protein: CASSQTGKYSPLHF

clone size: NA
D gene: NA
V gene: TRBV7-8
J gene: TRBJ2-7
CDR3 DNA: TGTGCCAGCAGCTTAGTCGACGAGCAGTACTTC
CDR3 protein: CASSLVDEQYF

clone size: NA
D gene: NA
V gene: TRBV2
J gene: TRBJ2-7
CDR3 DNA: TGTGCCAGCAGATATACAGGGAAACTTTTCTACGAGCAGTACTTC
CDR3 protein: CASRYTGKLFYEQYF

clone size: NA
D gene: TRBD2
V gene: TRBV11-3
J gene: TRBJ2-1
CDR3 DNA: TGTGCCAGCAGCGAGACTGGGCTAGCGGGGAACAATGAGCAGTTCTTC
CDR3 protein: CASSETGLAGNNEQFF

clone size: NA
D gene: TRBD1
V gene: TRBV7-2
J gene: TRBJ2-2
CDR3 DNA: TGTGCCAGCAGCTCGGACAGGGGGTTAGCCGGGGAGCTGTTTTTT
CDR3 protein: CASSSDRGLAGELFF

clone size: NA
D gene: NA
V gene: TRBV5-6
J gene: TRBJ1-5
CDR3 DNA: TGTGCCAGCAGCTTATCCTACAGCAATCAGCCCCAGCATTTT
CDR3 protein: CASSLSYSNQPQHF

clone size: NA
D gene: TRBD1
V gene: TRBV29-1
J gene: TRBJ1-2
CDR3 DNA: TGCAGCGTTGAAATTTGGGACAGACCTGACTATGGCTACACCTTC
CDR3 protein: CSVEIWDRPDYGYTF

clone size: NA
D gene: TRBD1
V gene: TRBV19
J gene: TRBJ1-1
CDR3 DNA: TGTGCCAGTAGTAGACAACAGGGGGTCGCGACTGAAGCTTTCTTT
CDR3 protein: CASSRQQGVATEAFF

clone size: few
D gene: NA
V gene: TRBV29-1
J gene: TRBJ1-1
CDR3 DNA: TGCAGCGTCGGACAGAACACTGAAGCTTTCTTT
CDR3 protein: CSVGQNTEAFF

clone size: NA
D gene: NA
V gene: TRBV19
J gene: TRBJ2-3
CDR3 DNA: TGTGCCTGCCGGGAAGGGCTTAACACAGATACGCAGTATTTT
CDR3 protein: CACREGLNTDTQYF

clone size: NA
D gene: TRBD2
V gene: TRBV7-9
J gene: TRBJ2-5
CDR3 DNA: TGTGCCAGCAGCTTAGGGGTGACTAGCGGTTTTCGGCAAGAGACCCAGTACTTC
CDR3 protein: CASSLGVTSGFRQETQYF

clone size: NA
D gene: TRBD1
V gene: TRBV28
J gene: TRBJ2-7
CDR3 DNA: TGTGCCAGCAGTTCTCCGGGACAGGGGGCTCTCGAGCAGTACTTC
CDR3 protein: CASSSPGQGALEQYF

clone size: NA
D gene: TRBD1
V gene: TRBV19
J gene: TRBJ1-4
CDR3 DNA: TGTGCCAGTAGTATCGAACAGGGGGCAACTAATGAAAAACTGTTTTTT
CDR3 protein: CASSIEQGATNEKLFF

clone size: NA
D gene: NA
V gene: TRBV15
J gene: TRBJ1-6
CDR3 DNA: TGTGCCACCAGCAGAGATTTGGGCAGCGGATCACCCCTCCACTTT
CDR3 protein: CATSRDLGSGSPLHF

clone size: NA
D gene: NA
V gene: TRBV5-8
J gene: TRBJ2-1
CDR3 DNA: TGTGCCAGCAGCTTGGCCCAGCGTTGGGAGCAGTTCTTC
CDR3 protein: CASSLAQRWEQFF

clone size: NA
D gene: NA
V gene: TRBV11-3
J gene: TRBJ2-1
CDR3 DNA: TGTGCCAGCAGCTTAAGCCACTCGGCCTACAATGAGCAGTTCTTC
CDR3 protein: CASSLSHSAYNEQFF

clone size: NA
D gene: NA
V gene: TRBV30
J gene: TRBJ1-1
CDR3 DNA: TGTGCCTGGAGGGCGGACTTCACTGAAGCTTTCTTT
CDR3 protein: CAWRADFTEAFF

clone size: NA
D gene: TRBD2
V gene: TRBV28
J gene: TRBJ2-1
CDR3 DNA: TGTGCCAGCAATATTCCGGGACTAGGGGCTTACGGTGAGCAGTTCTTC
CDR3 protein: CASNIPGLGAYGEQFF

clone size: NA
D gene: NA
V gene: TRBV14
J gene: TRBJ2-2
CDR3 DNA: TGTGCCAGCAAACAAGGAGGGTTATCGAACACCGGGGAGCTGTTTTTT
CDR3 protein: CASKQGGLSNTGELFF

clone size: NA
D gene: TRBD1
V gene: TRBV4-1
J gene: TRBJ2-1
CDR3 DNA: TGCGCCAGCAGCCTATACTTTGGACAGGGGACCCGCAGTGAGCAGTTCTTC
CDR3 protein: CASSLYFGQGTRSEQFF

clone size: NA
D gene: TRBD1
V gene: TRBV18
J gene: TRBJ2-3
CDR3 DNA: TGTGCCAGCTCACCATCGCAGGGGGCAGATACGCAGTATTTT
CDR3 protein: CASSPSQGADTQYF